Shown below are 15 T cell receptor beta chains from a single sample sequenced in a study of Graves' ophthalmopathy and Graves' hyperthyroidism. Using RNA transcripts, the TCR beta CDR3 regions were amplified. Amplification began with first-round RT-PCR using HTBI primers, then second-round multiplex PCR was performed. TCRdb re-called the multiplex PCR reads through MiXCR, storing one row per CDR3 protein. The sample lists over 150,000 distinct CDR3 sequences; over 35% were seen once. Sequenced: peripheral blood. The receptors here all came from a woman aged 40-49 years with Graves' ophthalmopathy.

This clonotype was recorded at least ten times. V usage is TRBV5-5 and J usage is TRBJ2-7; TRBD2 matches at 7 bases. The trim removed 0 bases at V and 0 bases at J, leaving 3 bases unmatched. Germline CDR1 and CDR2: SGHKS and YYEKEE (reference sequence). The CDR3 spans 15 residues. Written as DNA, the CDR3 is TGTGCCAGCAGCTTGGTCAGCGGGGCCTCCTACGAGCAGTACTTC. It is translated as CASSLVSGASYEQYF.

This clonotype was observed at least ten times. The chain combines TRBV7-9 with TRBJ2-4; D is uncertain. The ends were cut back, 0 bases at V and 1 base at J, with 10 bases in the middle. This CDR3 is 16 amino acids long. Germline-derived CDR1 and CDR2 are SEHNR and FQNEAQ (reference sequence). The CDR3 loop is CASSLAGSVAKNIQYF. In DNA form, the CDR3 reads TGTGCCAGCAGCTTAGCAGGGTCAGTCGCCAAAAACATTCAGTACTTC. Full variable domain (outside the CDR3, taken from reference TRBV7-9 and TRBJ2-4): DTGVSQNPRHKITKRGQNVTFRCDPISEHNRLYWYRQTLGQGPEFLTYFQNEAQLEKSRLLSDRFSAERPKGSFSTLEIQRTEQGDSAMYLCASSLAGSVAKNIQYFGAGTRLSVL.

The gene calls are TRBV2 and TRBJ2-7; D is possibly TRBD1 (5 bases). The CDR3 totals 15 residues. Per the germline V gene, CDR1 is SNHLY and CDR2 is FYNNEI. Trimming left V 5 bases short and J 1 base short, with 15 bases between. CDR3 amino acids: CASSLMPKGSYEQYF. CDR3 DNA: TGTGCCAGCAGTCTTATGCCCAAGGGGTCCTACGAGCAGTACTTC.

This chain uses TRBV12-3 or TRBV12-4 with TRBJ1-5; no definite D call. The CDR3 runs 13 residues. Trimming stripped 6 bases from V and 6 bases from J, with 12 bases between. Written as DNA, the CDR3 is TGTGCCAGCAGCCTAGGGTCGATTCAGCCCCAGCATTTT. Protein: CASSLGSIQPQHF.

The chain is built from TRBV30 and TRBJ1-6; no clear D. V dropped 1 base and J dropped 7 bases, with 8 bases sitting between them. The CDR3 sequence is 13 residues long. CDR1 is GTSNPN and CDR2 is SVGIG in the germline V gene (reference sequence). CDR3 in DNA: TGTGCCTGGAGTGACCGGGTAAATTCACCCCTCCACTTT. It yields the protein CAWSDRVNSPLHF.

This chain joins TRBV20-1 and TRBJ1-6; D remains unclear. CDR1 is DFQATT, CDR2 SNEGSKA, per germline (reference sequence). V was clipped by 0 bases and J by 0 bases, with 9 bases between them. The CDR3 has 16 amino acids. The CDR3 protein is CSARDVRSSYNSPLHF. DNA of the CDR3: TGCAGTGCTAGAGATGTCAGGAGCTCCTATAATTCACCCCTCCACTTT.

The V and J genes are TRBV6-2 or TRBV6-3 and TRBJ2-7, with D tentatively TRBD1 or TRBD2 (6 bases each). There are 14 residues in the CDR3. The germline V gene has CDR1 MNHEY and CDR2 SVGEGT. V was clipped by 3 bases and J by 3 bases, with 12 bases between them. The CDR3 nucleotides read TGTGCCAGCAGTTATATACAGGGAGGCTACGAGCAGTACTTC. Translated: CASSYIQGGYEQYF.

This clonotype was observed at least ten times. V and J are TRBV6-1 and TRBJ1-1; no clear D. Germline assignment: CDR1 MNHNS and CDR2 SASEGT. V shed 0 bases and J shed 1 base, with 9 bases lying between them. The CDR3 contains 15 residues. The CDR3 region has the DNA TGTGCCAGCAGTGAAGCCTGGACTGGGAACACTGAAGCTTTCTTT. Translating gives CASSEAWTGNTEAFF.

The table lists this clonotype with a few counts. The rearrangement joins TRBV11-3 to TRBJ2-5; D is perhaps TRBD1 or TRBD2 (5 bases each). Germline CDR1 is SGHNT and CDR2 is YENEEA. V was trimmed by 2 bases and J by 2 bases, leaving 12 bases between them. The length of the CDR3 is 15 residues. For the CDR3, the DNA is TGTGCCAGCAGCTTACGGGGCGTGGGACAAGAGACCCAGTACTTC. As protein: CASSLRGVGQETQYF.

This rearrangement joins TRBV12-3 or TRBV12-4 to TRBJ1-1, with a weak D call TRBD1 (5 bases). This CDR3 contains 15 residues. Trimming removed 5 bases from V and 2 bases from J, with 15 bases in between. CDR3 in DNA: TGTGCCAGCAGTCCTGGGCGGGGGACCAACACTGAAGCTTTCTTT. Its protein product is CASSPGRGTNTEAFF.

This clonotype was counted only a few times. The chain links TRBV12-3 or TRBV12-4 to TRBJ1-1, with 7 bases identical to TRBD1. The CDR3 sequence is 13 residues long. The V and J ends lost 6 bases and 4 bases, in that order; junction bases with no gene match: 5. DNA for the CDR3: TGTGCCAGCAGGTCCAGGGGGGGCACTGAAGCTTTCTTT. Residues: CASRSRGGTEAFF.

There are many counts of this clonotype. The V call is TRBV10-3, the J call TRBJ2-7; 11 nucleotides line up with TRBD1. Germline V gives CDR1 ENHRY, CDR2 SYGVKD. The J segment lost 6 bases and the V segment lost 10 bases, leaving 14 bases of the junction unmatched. CDR3 length: 15 amino acids. CDR3 region: CATELGTGGSGEQYF. CDR3 DNA: TGTGCCACCGAACTAGGGACAGGGGGATCGGGCGAGCAGTACTTC.

This clonotype was found many times. The V and J genes are TRBV28 and TRBJ1-1; the D is unclear. This CDR3 region has 14 residues. Germline V gene lookup returns CDR1 MDHEN and CDR2 SYDVKM. Between the trimmed V and J ends, which lost 2 bases and 1 base, there was a span of 8 bases. In DNA, the CDR3 is TGTGCCAGCAGTTTAGGGCAGCAGAACACTGAAGCTTTCTTT. Its translation is CASSLGQQNTEAFF.

This clonotype was counted ten times or more. The chain is built from TRBV5-1 and TRBJ2-5; 10 nucleotides match TRBD1. The length of the CDR3 is 16 residues. In germline, CDR1 is SGHRS, CDR2 YFSETQ. J lost 4 bases, V lost 2 bases, and 8 bases had no gene match. The CDR3 spells CASSFTGTGVAETQYF. The CDR3 DNA sequence: TGCGCCAGCAGCTTCACCGGGACAGGGGTCGCAGAGACCCAGTACTTC.

This clonotype appeared many times. The J gene is TRBJ1-2, the V gene TRBV7-9; possibly TRBD1 for D (5 bases). The germline V gene has CDR1 SEHNR and CDR2 FQNEAQ (reference sequence). Trimming took 1 base from V and 6 from J, leaving 6 bases between them. The CDR3 covers 12 residues. CDR3 nucleotides: TGTGCCAGCAGCTTAGGGGGGGATGGCTACACCTTC. Translating gives CASSLGGDGYTF.